A selection of T cell receptor beta chains follows, all from one sample in a study of blood T cell repertoires in COVID-19. Sequencing was performed with immunoSEQ multiplex PCR; in TCRdb, only in-frame clones are kept and a portion is missing. The sample lists roughly 230,000 clones; about 88% were seen once. Sequencing input: peripheral blood. All receptors derive from a middle-aged man with acute or convalescent COVID-19. Each CDR3 is given with its conserved first and last residue. Each record gives: clone size, V gene, J gene, D gene, CDR3 DNA, CDR3 protein. A D gene is named only where the DNA matches it firmly. Clone size is stated in some rows and not others, as once, few, many or a class when expanded.

-	TRBV30	TRBJ1-1	-	TGTGCCTGGAGTGGCAGGGGGAACACTGAAGCTTTCTTT	CAWSGRGNTEAFF
few	TRBV27	TRBJ2-4	TRBD1	TGTGCCAGCATGGGACAGCTCAAAAACATTCAGTACTTC	CASMGQLKNIQYF
-	TRBV3-1/TRBV3-2	TRBJ1-6	-	TGTGCCAGCAGCCGCGGCCGGCTCAGCTCCTATAATTCACCCCTCCACTTT	CASSRGRLSSYNSPLHF
-	TRBV3-1/TRBV3-2	TRBJ1-5	-	TGTGCCAGCAGCCAAGGCCTCTTCAGTCAGCCCCAGCATTTT	CASSQGLFSQPQHF
-	TRBV4-3	TRBJ1-2	-	TGCGCCAGCAGCCAAGATCGGGAGGGTTATGGCTACACCTTC	CASSQDREGYGYTF
-	TRBV7-2	TRBJ2-1	TRBD2	TGTGCCAGCAGCTTGGGACTAGCGGGGAACAATGAGCAGTTCTTC	CASSLGLAGNNEQFF
-	TRBV2	TRBJ1-6	-	TGTGCCAGCAGTTCCCAGGGTAGTAATTCACCCCTCCACTTT	CASSSQGSNSPLHF
-	TRBV2	TRBJ1-2	-	TGTGCCAGCAGTGAAGTGGGGCAGGCCTACTATGGCTACACCTTC	CASSEVGQAYYGYTF
-	TRBV10-1	TRBJ2-1	-	TGCGCCAGCAGTGAGTCGGGGGGGCTTAATTTTAATGAGCAGTTCTTC	CASSESGGLNFNEQFF
-	TRBV7-9	TRBJ1-1	-	TGTGCCAGCAGGAAGGAGACAGTGAACACTGAAGCTTTCTTT	CASRKETVNTEAFF
-	TRBV7-9	TRBJ1-2	-	TGTGCCAGCAGTTCGGGACTCGACTATGGCTACACCTTC	CASSSGLDYGYTF
once	TRBV4-2	TRBJ2-7	-	TGTGCCAGCAGCCAAGATTGGAGTGACGAGCAGTACTTC	CASSQDWSDEQYF
-	TRBV2	TRBJ1-5	-	TGTGCCAGCAGCCCGCCTCGGGGACACGTTTATAGCAATCAGCCCCAGCATTTT	CASSPPRGHVYSNQPQHF
once	TRBV2	TRBJ2-5	-	TGTGCCAGCAGTGAAGTCGGTAGCTACCAAGAGACCCAGTACTTC	CASSEVGSYQETQYF
-	TRBV15	TRBJ2-1	-	TGTGCCACCAGCTGGCGGCCTGAGCAGTTCTTC	CATSWRPEQFF
-	TRBV21-1	TRBJ2-3	-	TGTGCCAGCAGCAAAGTGGACAGCTCCACAGATACGCAGTATTTT	CASSKVDSSTDTQYF
-	TRBV5-1	TRBJ2-3	-	TGCGCCACCTCTTACGGGAGCCAGCAGACAGATACGCAGTATTTT	CATSYGSQQTDTQYF
-	TRBV30	TRBJ2-1	-	TGTGCCTGGAGTGTACTTGGCGGGAACTACAATGAGCAGTTCTTC	CAWSVLGGNYNEQFF
-	TRBV29-1	TRBJ1-2	-	TGCAGCGTTTACCGGGGGGCCGGCGGCTACACCTTC	CSVYRGAGGYTF
-	TRBV6-5	TRBJ1-6	TRBD1	TGTGCCAGCCACACAGGGGGCGCAGAGTCACCCCTCCACTTT	CASHTGGAESPLHF
few	TRBV7-2	TRBJ1-2	-	TGTGCCAGCAGCCCACAGGGTCCCCTGGGGCGTGGCTACACCTTC	CASSPQGPLGRGYTF
-	TRBV28	TRBJ1-5	TRBD1	TGTGCCAGCAGAGGGTCCGGGACAGGGTATAATCAGCCCCAGCATTTT	CASRGSGTGYNQPQHF
-	TRBV11-2	TRBJ1-2	-	TGTGCCAGCAGCTTAGGAGGGAACCGGAATGGCTACACCTTC	CASSLGGNRNGYTF
-	TRBV2	TRBJ1-2	-	TGTGCCAGCAGTGGCCTTAGGGAGAAGATAGGTGGCTACACCTTC	CASSGLREKIGGYTF
-	TRBV19	TRBJ1-1	TRBD1	TGTGCCAGTAGTCCCGGGACAGTTGAAGCTTTCTTT	CASSPGTVEAFF
-	TRBV6-5	TRBJ2-7	-	TGTGCCAGCAGAATGACAGAAAACTCCTACGAGCAGTACTTC	CASRMTENSYEQYF
-	TRBV5-1	TRBJ2-7	-	TGCGCCAGCAGCTTGGCCTCGGGTATGGTGCAATACGAGCAGTACTTC	CASSLASGMVQYEQYF
-	TRBV30	TRBJ1-3	-	TGTGCCTGGAGTTCCCCCGCGGGGGGAAACACCATATATTTT	CAWSSPAGGNTIYF
few	TRBV19	TRBJ2-7	-	TGTGCCAGTAGTACTATAGCACAGGGCGAGCAGTACTTC	CASSTIAQGEQYF